This T cell receptor beta chain was identified in a study of blood T cell repertoires in COVID-19. As for the study in general: Sites in the United States, Italy and Spain provided acute and convalescent COVID-19 samples.

Authors' analysis steps: Nucleated cell number was recorded as an estimate derived from reference gene primer amplification. Measured with immunoSEQ multiplex PCR; TCRdb has only the in-frame clones, and not every one. D and trimming come from the DNA, and the V and J calls and clone size come from that table. The sample consists of some 100,000 clones, over 65% of them appearing once. This clone occurred a few times. V was cut by 4 bases and J by 3 bases, with 11 bases left in between. This CDR3 spans 14 amino acids. CDR1 and CDR2 (germline): ENHRY, SYGVKD. What was sequenced was peripheral blood. J is TRBJ2-3 and V is TRBV10-3; D might be TRBD2 (6 bases). This receptor was identified in a man aged 65 to 85 with COVID-19, enrolled during active disease. The CDR3 DNA reads TGTGCCATCAGTGCTAGCGTTGGAACAGATACGCAGTATTTT. Its protein is CAISASVGTDTQYF.